This TCR beta chain was identified during a study of cytomegalovirus exposure and HLA in healthy donors. Study results and caveats: Later analysis revealed greater clonal expansion in HLA-associated TCR beta chains than in equally common others.

The CDR3 runs 18 residues. V lost 6 bases, J lost 3 bases, and 26 bases lay in between. Germline CDR1 and CDR2: SGHRS and YFSETQ. Those who donated were healthy bone marrow donors. With respect to this clone: Its target is not known.

With 60 Vbeta and 13 Jbeta primers, the PCR was carried out. TCRdb's copy holds only in-frame clones and misses some; the assay was immunoSEQ multiplex PCR. The sample shows fewer than 200,000 clones, about nine tenths of them seen only once. This receptor was obtained from a boy under 10 years old in good health and CMV-seronegative. Sequencing input: PBMCs. The V call is TRBV5-1, the J call TRBJ2-3; weak D call: TRBD1 (6 bases). CDR3 coding DNA: TGCGCCAGCACCTCTTTCCCAATACAGGGCAGCGCTACAGATACGCAGTATTTT. Amino acids: CASTSFPIQGSATDTQYF.